The 9 T cell receptor beta chains in this list originate from one sample, sequenced in a study of beta chain features in type 1 diabetes. TCRB transcripts that were expressed got sequenced, as all of the isolated RNA had been reverse transcribed. Sequenced by immunoSEQ multiplex PCR; TCRdb stores in-frame clones only, minus some. Of 400,000 to 450,000 clones in the sample, approximately 13% are singletons; the top ten hold about 0.04%. Sequencing used naive CD4+ T cells from blood. Receptors were obtained from a man aged 30-40 years in good health.

This clone was observed a handful of times. The rearrangement links TRBV9 to TRBJ1-1, with D unclear. Germline V gives CDR1 SGDLS, CDR2 YYNGEE. V was cut by 0 bases and J by 2 bases, with 8 bases left in between. CDR3 length: 14 amino acids. The CDR3 loop is CASSVGSDNTEAFF. For the CDR3, the DNA is TGTGCCAGCAGCGTAGGCAGCGACAACACTGAAGCTTTCTTT. Filled out from reference TRBV9 and TRBJ1-1, the complete variable domain reads DSGVTQTPKHLITATGQRVTLRCSPRSGDLSVYWYQQSLDQGLQFLIQYYNGEERAKGNILERFSAQQFPDLHSELNLSSLELGDSALYFCASSVGSDNTEAFFGQGTRLTVV.

This clone was seen a few times. The chain has TRBV5-6 and TRBJ2-7, with TRBD2 matching over 8 bases. J gave up 4 bases and V 6 bases, and 9 bases lay outside the gene matches. The germline CDR1 and CDR2 sequences are SGHDT and YYEEEE. The CDR3 loop spans 14 amino acids. Written as DNA, the CDR3 is TGTGCCAGCAACCTAGCGGGCGTGGAGTACGAGCAGTACGTC. It is translated as CASNLAGVEYEQYV.

This clone appeared a few times. An end of the junction differs from the germline gene, which may be a read error. This chain connects TRBV6-5 to TRBJ2-3; 8 bases align to TRBD2. Per germline, CDR1 MNHEY and CDR2 SVGAGI. This CDR3 comprises 13 residues. The DNA for the CDR3 is TGTGCCAGCACAGACCCTTGGAGCGGGAGTTTGTTATTT. It translates to CASTDPWSGSLLF.

This clone was recorded a few times. The genes are TRBV5-6 and TRBJ1-2, with no clear D. Germline V gene sequence: CDR1 SGHDT, CDR2 YYEEEE. V dropped 2 bases and J dropped 7 bases, with 12 bases sitting between them. The CDR3 is made up of 13 amino acids. The chain's CDR3 is CASSLFFLRGYTF. CDR3 in DNA: TGTGCCAGCAGCTTATTTTTCCTACGTGGCTACACCTTC.

The gene calls are TRBV29-1 and TRBJ1-2, with 7 bases lining up with TRBD1. The germline gives CDR1 SQVTM, CDR2 ANQGSEA. This CDR3 has 14 amino acids. Trimming cost V 6 bases and J 2 bases; bases outside gene matches: 9. The chain's CDR3 is CSVTRQGTNYGYTF. In DNA, the CDR3 is TGCAGCGTAACCCGACAGGGAACGAACTATGGCTACACCTTC.

As for this clone: Other DNA variants within this sample encode the same CDR3. V usage is TRBV9 and J usage is TRBJ2-5; D call uncertain. The germline V gene encodes CDR1 SGDLS and CDR2 YYNGEE. V dropped 0 bases and J dropped 0 bases, with 9 bases sitting between them. This CDR3 spans 15 amino acids. The CDR3 loop reads CASSVAVGYQETQYF. As DNA, the CDR3 is TGTGCCAGCAGCGTAGCAGTTGGATACCAAGAGACCCAGTACTTC.

The CDR3 region is CASSKGGNQPQHF. The CDR3 DNA is TGTGCCAGCAGCAAAGGGGGCAATCAGCCCCAGCATTTT. This sequence joins TRBV7-8 and TRBJ1-5; tentative D call: TRBD1 (5 bases). From germline, CDR1 is SGHVS and CDR2 FQNEAQ. The CDR3 contains 13 residues. The V and J ends lost 5 bases and 2 bases respectively, with 7 bases between them.

CDR3 sequence (DNA): TGTGCCTGGAGCCTACACTCCAGACTCATTAACACTGAAGCTTTCTTT. It is translated as CAWSLHSRLINTEAFF. The chain employs TRBV30 and TRBJ1-1; no firm D call. The V gene lost 3 bases and the J gene lost 2 bases, with 19 bases spanning the gap. CDR1 is GTSNPN and CDR2 is SVGIG in the germline V gene (reference sequence). The CDR3 contains 16 residues.

V and J are TRBV7-9 and TRBJ2-1, with D unresolved. V lost 7 bases to trimming and J lost 5 bases, with 15 bases between them. The CDR3 extends over 14 amino acids. CDR1 and CDR2 (germline): SEHNR, FQNEAQ (reference sequence). CDR3 sequence reads: CASTGWDRHNEQFF. The CDR3 nucleotides read TGTGCCAGCACCGGGTGGGATCGACACAATGAGCAGTTCTTC.